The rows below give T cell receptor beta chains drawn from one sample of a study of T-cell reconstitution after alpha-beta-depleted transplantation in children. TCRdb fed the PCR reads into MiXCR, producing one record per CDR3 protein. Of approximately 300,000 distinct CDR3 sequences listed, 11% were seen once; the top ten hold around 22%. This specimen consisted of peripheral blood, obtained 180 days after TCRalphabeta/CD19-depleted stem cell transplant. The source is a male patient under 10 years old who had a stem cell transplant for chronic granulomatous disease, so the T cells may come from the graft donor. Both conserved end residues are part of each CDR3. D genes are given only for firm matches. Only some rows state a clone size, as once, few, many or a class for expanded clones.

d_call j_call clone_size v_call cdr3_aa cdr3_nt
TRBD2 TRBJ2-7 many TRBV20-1 CSARAPGKGLAGSYEQYF TGCAGTGCTAGAGCCCCAGGTAAAGGACTAGCGGGCTCCTACGAGCAGTACTTC
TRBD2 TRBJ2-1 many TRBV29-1 CSVDVLAGGYNEQFF TGCAGCGTTGACGTACTAGCGGGTGGATACAATGAGCAGTTCTTC
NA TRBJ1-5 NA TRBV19 CASSMQVNQPQHF TGTGCCAGTAGTATGCAGGTAAATCAGCCCCAGCATTTT
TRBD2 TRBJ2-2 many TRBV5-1 CASSSLAGGPTGELFF TGCGCCAGCAGCTCCTTAGCGGGGGGCCCCACCGGGGAGCTGTTTTTT
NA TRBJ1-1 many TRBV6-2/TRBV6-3 CASGYREWTEAFF TGTGCCAGCGGATACAGGGAGTGGACTGAAGCTTTCTTT
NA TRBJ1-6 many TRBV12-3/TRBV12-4 CASSLRSSYNSPLHF TGTGCCAGCAGTTTAAGGAGCTCCTATAATTCACCCCTCCACTTT
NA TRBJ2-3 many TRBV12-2 CASPPPGGRAVCTDTQYF TGTGCAAGTCCCCCCCCCGGCGGGAGGGCCGTCTGCACAGATACGCAGTATTTT
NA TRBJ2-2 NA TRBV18 CASSPAGVPNTGELFF TGTGCCAGCTCACCCGCAGGGGTTCCGAACACCGGGGAGCTGTTTTTT
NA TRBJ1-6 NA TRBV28 CASSSLDPNSPLHF TGTGCCAGCAGTTCACTAGACCCAAATTCACCCCTCCACTTT
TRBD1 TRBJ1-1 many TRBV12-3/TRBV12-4 CASSPGDRGKINTEAFF TGTGCCAGCAGTCCTGGCGACAGGGGAAAAATTAACACTGAAGCTTTCTTT
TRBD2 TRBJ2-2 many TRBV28 CASTQTGGGELFF TGTGCCAGCACCCAAACGGGGGGCGGGGAGCTGTTTTTT
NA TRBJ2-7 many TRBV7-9 CASSRAVSYEQYF TGTGCCAGCAGTCGGGCCGTGTCCTACGAGCAGTACTTC
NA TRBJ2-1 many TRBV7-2 CASSLFATDNEQFF TGTGCCAGCAGCTTATTTGCTACGGACAATGAGCAGTTCTTC
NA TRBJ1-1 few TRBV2 CASSPEENTEAFF TGTGCCAGCAGTCCTGAGGAGAACACTGAAGCTTTCTTT
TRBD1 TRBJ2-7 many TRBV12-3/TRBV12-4 CASRQGRVSYEQYF TGTGCCAGCCGACAGGGCAGGGTATCCTACGAGCAGTACTTC
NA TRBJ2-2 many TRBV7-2 CASSYYTGELFF TGTGCCAGCAGCTATTACACCGGGGAGCTGTTTTTT
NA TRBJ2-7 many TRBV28 CASMLGSYEQYF TGTGCCAGCATGCTCGGTTCCTACGAGCAGTACTTC
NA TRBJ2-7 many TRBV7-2 CASSFFSYEQYF TGTGCCAGCAGCTTCTTCTCCTACGAGCAGTACTTC
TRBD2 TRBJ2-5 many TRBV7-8 CASSFMSGRYQETQYF TGTGCCAGCAGCTTTATGAGCGGGAGATATCAAGAGACCCAGTACTTC
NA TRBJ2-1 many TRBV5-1 CASRGGEQFF TGCGCCAGCAGAGGCGGCGAGCAGTTCTTC
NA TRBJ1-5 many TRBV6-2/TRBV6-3 CASSHGGYQPQHF TGTGCCAGCAGTCACGGGGGATATCAGCCCCAGCATTTT
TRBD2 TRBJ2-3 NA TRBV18 CASSPSLAGRSTDTQYF TGTGCCAGCTCACCATCCCTAGCGGGGAGAAGCACAGATACGCAGTATTTT
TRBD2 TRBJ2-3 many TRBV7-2 CASRVRGGGTDTQYF TGTGCCAGCAGAGTACGGGGGGGCGGCACAGATACGCAGTATTTT
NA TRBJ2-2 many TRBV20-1 CSAPPLDVYTGELFF TGCAGTGCTCCACCTCTCGACGTTTACACCGGGGAGCTGTTTTTT
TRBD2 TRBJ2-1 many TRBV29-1 CSVARGSGLAGAGHNEQFF TGCAGCGTTGCCAGGGGGTCGGGACTAGCGGGAGCGGGGCACAATGAGCAGTTCTTC
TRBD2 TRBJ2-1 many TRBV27 CASTPTVAGYNEQFF TGTGCCAGCACACCGACGGTAGCGGGATACAATGAGCAGTTCTTC
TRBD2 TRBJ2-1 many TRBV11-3 CASSPSGSDEQFF TGTGCCAGCAGCCCTAGCGGGAGTGATGAGCAGTTCTTC
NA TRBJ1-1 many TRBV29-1 CSVGPRVSDTEAFF TGCAGCGTTGGGCCCAGGGTTTCGGACACTGAAGCTTTCTTT
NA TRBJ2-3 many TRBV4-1 CASSRAGPLQRDTQYF TGCGCCAGCAGCCGGGCCGGACCCCTCCAAAGGGATACGCAGTATTTT
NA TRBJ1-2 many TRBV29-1 CSVGQVANGYTF TGCAGCGTTGGGCAGGTCGCAAATGGCTACACCTTC
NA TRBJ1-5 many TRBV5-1 CASSFSQGAHQPQHF TGCGCCAGCAGCTTTAGCCAAGGGGCCCATCAGCCCCAGCATTTT
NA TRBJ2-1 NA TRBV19 CATVSRGLPYNEQFF TGTGCCACCGTTTCGCGGGGACTCCCCTACAATGAGCAGTTCTTC
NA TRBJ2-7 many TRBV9 CASSKDPHYEQYF TGTGCCAGCAGCAAAGATCCGCACTACGAGCAGTACTTC